This record covers a single T cell receptor beta chain. This entry comes from a study of T cells after yellow fever vaccination. The CDR3 is 16 amino acids. V shed 0 bases and J shed 0 bases, with 10 bases lying between them. Germline CDR1 SGHRS, CDR2 YFSETQ. TCRdb independently ran MiXCR on the 5' RACE reads; one entry per CDR3 protein. The repertoire holds 150,000 to 200,000 distinct CDR3 sequences, with about a tenth as singletons. The sequence was obtained from a man aged 18 to 30 who received the YFV17D yellow fever vaccine. Specimen: CD8+ T cells sorted from PBMCs, collected 45 days after the yellow fever booster vaccination. This chain joins TRBV5-1 and TRBJ2-1, with D possibly matching TRBD1 (7 bases). Here the CDR3 reads CASSLGQGGSYNEQFF. The CDR3 bases are TGCGCCAGCAGCTTGGGACAGGGAGGCTCCTACAATGAGCAGTTCTTC.